These T cell receptor beta chains were read from a single sample in a study of blood T cell repertoires in COVID-19. Profiling relied on immunoSEQ multiplex PCR, and the TCRdb table lists in-frame clones only, not all of them. The table shows roughly 20,000 clones, with around nine tenths occurring only once. What was sequenced was peripheral blood. Every receptor here comes from a human donor in a cohort sampled during active COVID-19. CDR3s include the opening cysteine and the closing phenylalanine or tryptophan. Rows give clone size only sometimes, using once, few, many, or a class for an expanded clone.

>once|TRBJ2-3|TRBV3-1/TRBV3-2
CASSRLTGGDTQYF
>-|TRBJ2-4|TRBV24-1
CGGLAKNIQYF
>-|TRBJ1-5|TRBV6-1
CASSDIWAGQPQHF
>once|TRBJ1-1|TRBV20-1
CSASGQSEAFF
>-|TRBJ1-3|TRBV18
CASSPYRVLGNTIYF
>-|TRBJ1-2|TRBV5-4
CASSIRQGAGYGYTF
>-|TRBJ1-5|TRBV2
CASSPGQLSNQPQHF
>-|TRBJ2-3|TRBV19
CASSIGQATDTQYF
>-|TRBJ1-2|TRBV6-5
CATRQAYYGYTF
>-|TRBJ2-7|TRBV30
CAWSSGTGVYEQYF
>-|TRBJ1-2|TRBV7-9
CASSSGGGDYGYTF
>-|TRBJ1-2|TRBV5-4
CASSPGQGVDYGYTF
>-|TRBJ2-3|TRBV7-2
CASSLDRGGDTDTQYF
>-|TRBJ2-4|TRBV2
CASSVGNQYF
>-|TRBJ2-4|TRBV12-5
CASGLALAKNIQYF
>-|TRBJ2-7|TRBV14
CASSQGYRAYEQYF
>-|TRBJ2-4|TRBV6-5
CAGAGENIQYF
>-|TRBJ1-1|TRBV5-5
CASTTSGTGVRGLNTEAFF
>-|TRBJ1-5|TRBV30
CAWGRTEINQPQHF
>-|TRBJ1-2|TRBV1
CTSLPHGRPGDYGYTF
>-|TRBJ1-5|TRBV5-4
CASSLDADQPQHF
>-|TRBJ2-7|TRBV13
CASSPGTGGAYEQYF
>-|TRBJ2-2|TRBV27
CVSRDYSNTGELFF
>-|TRBJ1-4|TRBV5-1
CASSFRTVEEKLFF
>-|TRBJ2-5|TRBV9
CASSVGTLEGETQYF
>-|TRBJ1-2|TRBV4-2
CASSQERGSRYTF
>-|TRBJ2-5|TRBV6-4
CAREVQETQYF
>-|TRBJ2-4|TRBV30
CAWSVPVLAKNIQYF
>-|TRBJ2-7|TRBV30
CAWTPGYEQYF
>-|TRBJ1-2|TRBV24-1
CATKGQGYYGYTF
>-|TRBJ1-2|TRBV3-1/TRBV3-2
CASSHRGATLHGYTF
>-|TRBJ2-3|TRBV7-9
CASSYNTDTQYF
>-|TRBJ1-2|TRBV5-1
CASSAYQQGVYGYTF
>once|TRBJ2-7|TRBV5-1
CASSSAGGYEQYF
>-|TRBJ1-1|TRBV4-1
CASSQFFFSPFEAFF
>-|TRBJ2-2|TRBV10-2
CASSGRDSEQNTGELFF
>-|TRBJ2-7|TRBV18
CASSPASLAEQYF
>-|TRBJ1-2|TRBV7-9
CASSFNRGPYGYTF
>-|TRBJ2-3|TRBV3-1/TRBV3-2
CASSQDLASDTDTQYF
>once|TRBJ1-2|TRBV7-9
CASSSQGIGGYTF
>-|TRBJ1-6|TRBV10-3
CAISEVHGGRVDNSPLHF
>-|TRBJ1-4|TRBV13
CASSTESNEKLFF
>-|TRBJ1-2|TRBV5-1
CASSLGQPNYGYTF
>-|TRBJ2-1|TRBV15
CATSRDSFGGVSNEQFF